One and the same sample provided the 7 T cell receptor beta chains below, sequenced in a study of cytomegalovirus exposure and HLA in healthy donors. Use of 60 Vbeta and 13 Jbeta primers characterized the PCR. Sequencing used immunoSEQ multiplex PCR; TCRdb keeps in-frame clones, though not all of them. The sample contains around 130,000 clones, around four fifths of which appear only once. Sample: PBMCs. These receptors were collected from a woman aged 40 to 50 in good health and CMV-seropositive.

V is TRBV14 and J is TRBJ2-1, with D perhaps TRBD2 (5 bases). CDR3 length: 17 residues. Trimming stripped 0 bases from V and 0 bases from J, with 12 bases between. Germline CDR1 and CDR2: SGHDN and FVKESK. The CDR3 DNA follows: TGTGCCAGCAGCCAAGATTTGGGAGTGGGCTCCTACAATGAGCAGTTCTTC. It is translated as CASSQDLGVGSYNEQFF.

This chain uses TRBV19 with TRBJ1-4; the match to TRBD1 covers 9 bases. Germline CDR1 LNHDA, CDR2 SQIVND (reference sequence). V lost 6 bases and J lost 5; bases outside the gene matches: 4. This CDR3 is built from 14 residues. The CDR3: CASSRDRENEKLFF. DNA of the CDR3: TGTGCCAGTAGCCGGGACAGGGAGAATGAAAAACTGTTTTTT.

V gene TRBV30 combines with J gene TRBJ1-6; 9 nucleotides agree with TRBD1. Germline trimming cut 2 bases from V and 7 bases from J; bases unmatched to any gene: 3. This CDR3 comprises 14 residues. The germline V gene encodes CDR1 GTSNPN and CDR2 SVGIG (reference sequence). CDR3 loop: CAWSTGGGNSPLHF. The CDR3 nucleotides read TGTGCCTGGAGTACAGGGGGCGGAAATTCACCCCTCCACTTT. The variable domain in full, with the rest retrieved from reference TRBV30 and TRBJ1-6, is SQTIHQWPATLVQPVGSPLSLECTVEGTSNPNLYWYRQAAGRGLQLLFYSVGIGQISSEVPQNLSASRPQDRQFILSSKKLLLSDSGFYLCAWSTGGGNSPLHFGNGTRLTVT.

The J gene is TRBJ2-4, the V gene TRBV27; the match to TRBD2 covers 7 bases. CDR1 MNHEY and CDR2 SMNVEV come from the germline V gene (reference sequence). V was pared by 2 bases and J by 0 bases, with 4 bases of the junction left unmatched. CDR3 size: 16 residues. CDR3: CASSLHVAGAKNIQYF. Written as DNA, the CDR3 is TGTGCCAGCAGTTTACATGTAGCGGGAGCCAAAAACATTCAGTACTTC.

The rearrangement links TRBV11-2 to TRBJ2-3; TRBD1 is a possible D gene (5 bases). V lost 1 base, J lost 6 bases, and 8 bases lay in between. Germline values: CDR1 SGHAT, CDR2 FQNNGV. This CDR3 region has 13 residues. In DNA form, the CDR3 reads TGTGCCAGCAGCTTAGGCAGGGTGGATACGCAGTATTTT. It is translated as CASSLGRVDTQYF.

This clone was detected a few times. CDR3 amino acids: CASSLPGRGYTF. DNA of the CDR3: TGTGCCAGCAGCTTACCGGGAAGGGGCTACACCTTC. The gene calls are TRBV7-8 and TRBJ1-2; no reliable D call. Germline values: CDR1 SGHVS, CDR2 FQNEAQ. Trimming removed 2 bases at V and 8 bases at J, with 9 bases between. The CDR3 contains 12 residues.

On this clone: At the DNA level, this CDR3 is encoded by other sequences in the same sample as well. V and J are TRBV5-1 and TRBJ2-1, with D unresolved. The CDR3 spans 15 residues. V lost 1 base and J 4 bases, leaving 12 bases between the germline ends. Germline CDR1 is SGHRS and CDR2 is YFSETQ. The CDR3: CASSLSADSYNEQFF. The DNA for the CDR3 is TGCGCCAGCAGCTTGTCGGCAGACTCATACAATGAGCAGTTCTTC.